The 2 T cell receptor beta chains reported below all come from one sample, sequenced in a study of blood T cell repertoires in COVID-19. Using immunoSEQ multiplex PCR, the repertoire was profiled, and TCRdb retains in-frame clones only, with some absent. The data hold approximately 250,000 clones, with approximately 90% observed a single time. Material: PBMCs or T cells enriched from blood (not recorded which). Receptors were obtained from a woman between 25 and 40 years old with acute COVID-19.

This clone came up a few times. This chain links TRBV27 with TRBJ2-1; the D gene is possibly TRBD2 (6 bases). Trimming removed 5 bases at V and 6 bases at J, with 14 bases between. The CDR3 consists of 14 residues. Germline CDR1 MNHEY, CDR2 SMNVEV (reference sequence). The CDR3 loop reads CASSGSGAANEQFF. CDR3 nucleotides: TGTGCCAGCAGTGGGTCGGGAGCAGCCAATGAGCAGTTCTTC.

V is TRBV7-9 and J is TRBJ2-1; TRBD1 matches at 10 bases. Germline lookup yields CDR1 SEHNR and CDR2 FQNEAQ (reference sequence). This CDR3 is built from 16 residues. Trimming removed 4 bases from V and 8 bases from J; junction bases left unmatched: 11. Written as DNA, the CDR3 is TGTGCCAGCAGCTCGTGGAGGGACAGGGGTTACGATGAGCAGTTCTTC. It translates to CASSSWRDRGYDEQFF.